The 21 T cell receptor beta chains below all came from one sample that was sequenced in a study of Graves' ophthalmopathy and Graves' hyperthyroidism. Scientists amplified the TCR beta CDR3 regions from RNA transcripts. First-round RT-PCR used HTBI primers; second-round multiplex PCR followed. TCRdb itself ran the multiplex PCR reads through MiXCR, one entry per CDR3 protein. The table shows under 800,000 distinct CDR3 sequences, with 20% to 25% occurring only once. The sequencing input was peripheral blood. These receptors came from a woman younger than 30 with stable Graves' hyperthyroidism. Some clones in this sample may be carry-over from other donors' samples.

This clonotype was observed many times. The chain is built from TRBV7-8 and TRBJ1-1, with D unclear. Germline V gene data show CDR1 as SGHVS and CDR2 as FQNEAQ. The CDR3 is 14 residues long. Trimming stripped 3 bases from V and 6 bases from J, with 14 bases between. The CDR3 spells CASSFQTQAPEAFF. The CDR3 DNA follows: TGTGCCAGCAGCTTTCAGACCCAGGCGCCTGAAGCTTTCTTT.

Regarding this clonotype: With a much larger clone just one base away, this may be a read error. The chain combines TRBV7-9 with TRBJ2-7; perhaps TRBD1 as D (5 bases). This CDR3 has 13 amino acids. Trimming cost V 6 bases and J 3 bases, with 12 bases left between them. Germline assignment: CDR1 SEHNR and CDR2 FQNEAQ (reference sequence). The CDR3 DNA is TGTGCCAGCAGTTTCCAGGGTTTCTACGAGCAGTACTTC. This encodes CASSFQGFYEQYF.

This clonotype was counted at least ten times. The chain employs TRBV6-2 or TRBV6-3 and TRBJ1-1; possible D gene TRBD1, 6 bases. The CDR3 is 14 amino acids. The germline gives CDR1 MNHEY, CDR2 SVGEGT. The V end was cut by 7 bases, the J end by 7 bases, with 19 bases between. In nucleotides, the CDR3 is TGTGCCAGCAAGGGGGGGCTCCGCGAGGGTGAAGCTTTCTTT. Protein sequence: CASKGGLREGEAFF.

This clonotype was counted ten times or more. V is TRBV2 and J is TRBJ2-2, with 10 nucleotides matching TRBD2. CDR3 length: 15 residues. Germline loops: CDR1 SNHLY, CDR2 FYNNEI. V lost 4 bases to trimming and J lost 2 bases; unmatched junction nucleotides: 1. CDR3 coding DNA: TGTGCCAGCAGTGGACTAGCGGGTAACACCGGGGAGCTGTTTTTT. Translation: CASSGLAGNTGELFF. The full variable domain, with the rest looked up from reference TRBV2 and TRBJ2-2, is EPEVTQTPSHQVTQMGQEVILRCVPISNHLYFYWYRQILGQKVEFLVSFYNNEISEKSEIFDDQFSVERPDGSNFTLKIRSTKLEDSAMYFCASSGLAGNTGELFFGEGSRLTVL.

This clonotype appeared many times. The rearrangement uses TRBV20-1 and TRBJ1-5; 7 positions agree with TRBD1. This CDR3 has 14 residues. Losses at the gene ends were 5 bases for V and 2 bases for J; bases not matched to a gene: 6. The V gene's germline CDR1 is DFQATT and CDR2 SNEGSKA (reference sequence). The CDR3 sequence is CSAQPGGGNQPQHF. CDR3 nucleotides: TGCAGTGCTCAACCAGGGGGAGGCAATCAGCCCCAGCATTTT.

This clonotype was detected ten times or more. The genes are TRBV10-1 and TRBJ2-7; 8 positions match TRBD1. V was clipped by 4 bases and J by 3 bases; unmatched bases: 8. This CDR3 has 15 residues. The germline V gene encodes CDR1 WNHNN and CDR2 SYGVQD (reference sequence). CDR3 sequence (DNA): TGCGCCAGCAGTGGCCTACAGGGGGGCAACTACGAGCAGTACTTC. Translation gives CASSGLQGGNYEQYF.

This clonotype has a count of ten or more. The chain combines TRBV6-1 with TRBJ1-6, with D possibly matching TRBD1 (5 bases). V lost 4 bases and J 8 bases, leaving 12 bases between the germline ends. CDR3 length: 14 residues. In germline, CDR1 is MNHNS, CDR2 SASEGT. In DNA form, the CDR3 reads TGTGCCAGCAGTGCGGGACTGAACTATTCACCCCTCCACTTT. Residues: CASSAGLNYSPLHF.

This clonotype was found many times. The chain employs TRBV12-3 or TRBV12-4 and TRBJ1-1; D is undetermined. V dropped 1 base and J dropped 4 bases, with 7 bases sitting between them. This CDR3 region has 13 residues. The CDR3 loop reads CASSLVGSTEAFF. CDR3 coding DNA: TGTGCCAGCAGTTTAGTGGGTTCCACTGAAGCTTTCTTT.

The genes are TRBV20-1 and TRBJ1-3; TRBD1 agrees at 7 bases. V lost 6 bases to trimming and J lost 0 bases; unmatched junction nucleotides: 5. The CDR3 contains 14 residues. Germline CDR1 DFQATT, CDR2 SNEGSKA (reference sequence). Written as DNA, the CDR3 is TGCAGTGCGCCCGGGACAGCCTCTGGAAACACCATATATTTT. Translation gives CSAPGTASGNTIYF.

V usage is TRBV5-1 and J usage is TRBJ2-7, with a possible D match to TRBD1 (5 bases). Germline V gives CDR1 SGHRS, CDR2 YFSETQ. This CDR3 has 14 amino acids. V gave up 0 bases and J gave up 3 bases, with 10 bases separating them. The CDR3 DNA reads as TGCGCCAGCAGCTTGGCCTGGGGCAACTACGAGCAGTACTTC. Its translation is CASSLAWGNYEQYF.

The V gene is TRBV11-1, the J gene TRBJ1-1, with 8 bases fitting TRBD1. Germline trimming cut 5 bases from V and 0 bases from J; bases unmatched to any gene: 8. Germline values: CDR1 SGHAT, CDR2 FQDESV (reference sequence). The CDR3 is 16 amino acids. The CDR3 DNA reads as TGTGCCAGCAGCCGAAGGACAGGGCCCTTGAACACTGAAGCTTTCTTT. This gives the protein CASSRRTGPLNTEAFF.

The CDR3 DNA sequence: TGTGCCATCAGTGGGACAGGGGGCATAGACACTGAAGCTTTCTTT. Protein product: CAISGTGGIDTEAFF. The genes are TRBV10-3 and TRBJ1-1; 11 nucleotides agree with TRBD1. From germline, CDR1 is ENHRY and CDR2 SYGVKD. This CDR3 contains 15 residues. Trimming took 4 bases from V and 3 from J; bases not matched to a gene: 4.

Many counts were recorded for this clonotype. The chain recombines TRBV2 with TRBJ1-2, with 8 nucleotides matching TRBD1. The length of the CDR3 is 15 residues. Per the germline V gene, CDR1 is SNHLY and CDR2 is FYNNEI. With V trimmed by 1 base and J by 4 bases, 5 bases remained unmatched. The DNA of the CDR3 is TGTGCCAGCAGTGAAGGATGGGGGACAGGCTATGGCTACACCTTC. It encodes CASSEGWGTGYGYTF.

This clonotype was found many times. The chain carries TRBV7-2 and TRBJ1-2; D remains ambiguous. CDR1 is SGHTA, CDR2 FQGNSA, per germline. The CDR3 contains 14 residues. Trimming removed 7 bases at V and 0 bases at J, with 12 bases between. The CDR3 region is CASTLSQANYGYTF. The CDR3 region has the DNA TGTGCCAGCACTTTATCTCAGGCTAACTATGGCTACACCTTC.

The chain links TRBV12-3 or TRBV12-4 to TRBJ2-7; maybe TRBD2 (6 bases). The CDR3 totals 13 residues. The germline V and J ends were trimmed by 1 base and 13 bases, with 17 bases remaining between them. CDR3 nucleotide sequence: TGTGCCAGCAGTTTAGGTGGGGGGACCGCGCCATACTTC. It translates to CASSLGGGTAPYF.

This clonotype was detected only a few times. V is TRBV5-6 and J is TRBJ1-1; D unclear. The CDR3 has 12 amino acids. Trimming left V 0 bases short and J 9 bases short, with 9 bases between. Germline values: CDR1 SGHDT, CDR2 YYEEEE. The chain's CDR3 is CASSLAEGKAFF. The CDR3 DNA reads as TGTGCCAGCAGCTTGGCCGAGGGAAAAGCTTTCTTT. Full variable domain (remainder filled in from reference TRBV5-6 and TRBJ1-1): DAGVTQSPTHLIKTRGQQVTLRCSPKSGHDTVSWYQQALGQGPQFIFQYYEEEERQRGNFPDRFSGHQFPNYSSELNVNALLLGDSALYLCASSLAEGKAFFGQGTRLTVV.

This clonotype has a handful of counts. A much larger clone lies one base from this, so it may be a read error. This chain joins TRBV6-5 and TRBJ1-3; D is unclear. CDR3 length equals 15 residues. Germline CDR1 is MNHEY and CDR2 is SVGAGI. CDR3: CAGSSDGYSGNTIYF. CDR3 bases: TGTGCCGGCAGTTCGGACGGGTACTCTGGAAACACCATATATTTT.

CDR3 in amino acids: CASSLRTGGSGANVLTF. For the CDR3, the DNA is TGTGCCAGCAGTCTACGGACAGGGGGCTCTGGGGCCAACGTCCTGACTTTC. This chain links TRBV27 with TRBJ2-6, with 10 positions matching TRBD1. Germline CDR1 is MNHEY and CDR2 is SMNVEV (reference sequence). V was pared by 5 bases and J by 0 bases, with 4 bases of the junction left unmatched. The CDR3 has 17 residues.

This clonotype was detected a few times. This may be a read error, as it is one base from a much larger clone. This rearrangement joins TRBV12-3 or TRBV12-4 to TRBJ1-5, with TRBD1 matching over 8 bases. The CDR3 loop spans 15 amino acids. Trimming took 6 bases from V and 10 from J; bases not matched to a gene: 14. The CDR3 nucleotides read TGTGCCAGCAGACTAGGGACAGGAGGGGGTCATCCCCAGCATTTT. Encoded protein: CASRLGTGGGHPQHF.

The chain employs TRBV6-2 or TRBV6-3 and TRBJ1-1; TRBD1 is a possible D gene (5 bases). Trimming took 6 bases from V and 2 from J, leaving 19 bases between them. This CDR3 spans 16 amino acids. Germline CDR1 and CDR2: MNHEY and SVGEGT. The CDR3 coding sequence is TGTGCCAGCAGCAAATTTGGATCCAGGACAAACACTGAAGCTTTCTTT. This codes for CASSKFGSRTNTEAFF.

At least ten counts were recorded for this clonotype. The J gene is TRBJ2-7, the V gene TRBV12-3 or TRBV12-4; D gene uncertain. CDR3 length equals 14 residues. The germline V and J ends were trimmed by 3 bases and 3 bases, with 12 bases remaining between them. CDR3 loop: CASSFNPFDYEQYF. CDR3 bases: TGTGCCAGCAGTTTTAACCCCTTCGACTACGAGCAGTACTTC.